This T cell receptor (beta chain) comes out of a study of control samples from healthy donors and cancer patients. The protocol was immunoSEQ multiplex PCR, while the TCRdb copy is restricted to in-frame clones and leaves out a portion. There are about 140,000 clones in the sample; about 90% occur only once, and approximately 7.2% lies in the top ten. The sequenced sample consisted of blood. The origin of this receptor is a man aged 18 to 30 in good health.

The CDR3 bases are TGTGCCAGCAGTATTTCCGAGACCCAGTACTTC. Its protein product is CASSISETQYF. The rearrangement joins TRBV2 to TRBJ2-5; D unclear. This CDR3 has 11 residues. V was clipped by 5 bases and J by 5 bases, with 6 bases between them. CDR1 and CDR2 (germline): SNHLY, FYNNEI.